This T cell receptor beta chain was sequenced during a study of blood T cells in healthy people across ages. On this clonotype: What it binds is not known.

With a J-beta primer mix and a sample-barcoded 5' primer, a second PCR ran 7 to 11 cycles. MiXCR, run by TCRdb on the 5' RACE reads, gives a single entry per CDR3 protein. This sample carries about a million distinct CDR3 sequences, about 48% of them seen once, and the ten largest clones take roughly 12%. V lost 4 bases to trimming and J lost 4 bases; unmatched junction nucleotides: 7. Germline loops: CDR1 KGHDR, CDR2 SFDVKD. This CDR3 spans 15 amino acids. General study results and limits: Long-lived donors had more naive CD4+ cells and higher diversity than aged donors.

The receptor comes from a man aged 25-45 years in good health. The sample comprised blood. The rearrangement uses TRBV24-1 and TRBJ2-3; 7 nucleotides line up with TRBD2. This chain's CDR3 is CATSDQGLSPDTQYF. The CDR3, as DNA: TGTGCCACCAGTGACCAGGGACTATCCCCAGATACGCAGTATTTT.